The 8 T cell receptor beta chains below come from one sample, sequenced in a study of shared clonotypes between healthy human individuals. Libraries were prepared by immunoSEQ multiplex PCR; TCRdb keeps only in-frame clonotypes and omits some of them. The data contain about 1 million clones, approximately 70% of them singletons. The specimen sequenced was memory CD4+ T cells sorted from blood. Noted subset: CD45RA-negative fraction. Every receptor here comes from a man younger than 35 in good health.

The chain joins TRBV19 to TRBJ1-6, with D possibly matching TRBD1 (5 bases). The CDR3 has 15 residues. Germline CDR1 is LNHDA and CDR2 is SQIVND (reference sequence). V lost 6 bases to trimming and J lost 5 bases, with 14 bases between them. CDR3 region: CASSPQGLDNSPLHF. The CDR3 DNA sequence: TGTGCCAGTAGCCCTCAGGGCCTCGATAATTCACCCCTCCACTTT.

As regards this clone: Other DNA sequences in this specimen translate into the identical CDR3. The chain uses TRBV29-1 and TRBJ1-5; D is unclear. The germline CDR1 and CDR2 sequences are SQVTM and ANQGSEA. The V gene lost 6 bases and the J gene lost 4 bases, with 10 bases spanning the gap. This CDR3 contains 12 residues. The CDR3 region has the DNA TGCAGCGTCGCCGAAGGGAATCAGCCCCAGCATTTT. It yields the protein CSVAEGNQPQHF.

This chain's CDR3 is CASSLGQGLVNTEAFF. Written as DNA, the CDR3 is TGCGCCAGCAGCCTCGGACAGGGATTAGTGAACACTGAAGCTTTCTTT. V usage is TRBV5-1 and J usage is TRBJ1-1, with 8 bases identical to TRBD1. Losses at the gene ends were 4 bases for V and 0 bases for J; bases not matched to a gene: 8. CDR3 length: 16 amino acids. Per germline, CDR1 SGHRS and CDR2 YFSETQ. Full variable domain (remainder filled in from reference TRBV5-1 and TRBJ1-1): KAGVTQTPRYLIKTRGQQVTLSCSPISGHRSVSWYQQTPGQGLQFLFEYFSETQRNKGNFPGRFSGRQFSNSRSEMNVSTLELGDSALYLCASSLGQGLVNTEAFFGQGTRLTVV.

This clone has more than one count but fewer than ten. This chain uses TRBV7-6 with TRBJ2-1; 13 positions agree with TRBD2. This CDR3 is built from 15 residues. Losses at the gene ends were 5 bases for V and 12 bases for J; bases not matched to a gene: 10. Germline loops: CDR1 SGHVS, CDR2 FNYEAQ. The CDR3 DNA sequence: TGTGCCAGCAGCCCGGGGACTAGCGGGACTAACGGGCAGTTCTTC. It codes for CASSPGTSGTNGQFF.

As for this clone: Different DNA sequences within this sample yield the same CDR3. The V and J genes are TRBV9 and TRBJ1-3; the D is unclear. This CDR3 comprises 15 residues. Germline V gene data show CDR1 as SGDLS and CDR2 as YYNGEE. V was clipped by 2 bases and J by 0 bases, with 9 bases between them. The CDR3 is CASSVEGGSGNTIYF. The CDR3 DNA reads TGTGCCAGCAGCGTCGAGGGCGGCTCTGGAAACACCATATATTTT.

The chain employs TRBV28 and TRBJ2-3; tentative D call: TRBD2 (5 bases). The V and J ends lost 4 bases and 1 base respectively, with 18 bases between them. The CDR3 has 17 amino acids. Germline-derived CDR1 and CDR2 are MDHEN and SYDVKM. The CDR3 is CASSWSFEGGGTDTQYF. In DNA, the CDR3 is TGTGCCAGCAGTTGGAGTTTTGAGGGTGGTGGCACAGATACGCAGTATTTT.

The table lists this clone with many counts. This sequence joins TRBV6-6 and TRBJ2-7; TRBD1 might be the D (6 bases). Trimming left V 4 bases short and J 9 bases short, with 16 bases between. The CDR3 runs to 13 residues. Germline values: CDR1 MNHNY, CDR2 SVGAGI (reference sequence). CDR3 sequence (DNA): TGTGCCAGCAGTTCGACCCAGGGGCAGGGGCAGTACTTC. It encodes CASSSTQGQGQYF.

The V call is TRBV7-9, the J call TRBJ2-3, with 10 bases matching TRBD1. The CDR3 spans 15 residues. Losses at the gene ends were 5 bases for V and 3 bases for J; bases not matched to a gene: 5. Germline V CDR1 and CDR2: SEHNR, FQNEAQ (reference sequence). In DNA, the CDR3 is TGTGCCAGCAGCCCCGGGACAGGGGAGACAGATACGCAGTATTTT. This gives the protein CASSPGTGETDTQYF.